Listed below are T cell receptor beta chains from one sample, sequenced in a study of T cell responses to AZD1222 COVID-19 vaccine. Libraries were prepared by immunoSEQ multiplex PCR; TCRdb keeps only in-frame clonotypes and omits some of them. The sample includes just over 90,000 clones, 85% to 90% of them seen just once. The sample consisted of peripheral blood, taken 28 days after the second AZD1222 dose. The receptors come from an adult who received the AZD1222 COVID-19 vaccine. CDR3s include the opening cysteine and the closing phenylalanine or tryptophan. The D gene is left open where the match is weak. Expanded clones get a size class; other rows say once, few or many, or leave the size out.

d_call	v_call	clone_size	j_call	cdr3_nt	cdr3_aa
TRBD1	TRBV6-5	.	TRBJ2-7	TGTGCCAGCAGTCCCCGGACAGGGAGGGAGCAGTACTTC	CASSPRTGREQYF
.	TRBV4-2	.	TRBJ1-1	TGTGCCAGCAGCCAAGTGGTCAGGCCCGGCGGCACTGAAGCTTTCTTT	CASSQVVRPGGTEAFF
.	TRBV27	.	TRBJ1-1	TGTGCCAGCAGCACCCTCCCGGTGGTCTCCCGCACTGAAGCTTTCTTT	CASSTLPVVSRTEAFF
.	TRBV19	.	TRBJ1-2	TGTGCCAGTAGTATATGGGGAGGCGATGGCTACACCTTC	CASSIWGGDGYTF
.	TRBV19	.	TRBJ1-5	TGTGCCAGTAGTATAAGGGATAGCAATCAGCCCCAGCATTTT	CASSIRDSNQPQHF
TRBD1	TRBV5-1	.	TRBJ1-2	TGCGCCAGCAGCTTGTTTGCGCCGGGACAGGGAGGGGTCTATGGCTACACCTTC	CASSLFAPGQGGVYGYTF
.	TRBV11-2	once	TRBJ2-4	TGTGCCAGCAGCTTCGTCGGGGGCGGTTTAAAAAACATTCAGTACTTC	CASSFVGGGLKNIQYF
.	TRBV20-1	.	TRBJ1-2	TGCAGTGCTAGTTTGCGGGGGTCGGGCTATGGCTACACCTTC	CSASLRGSGYGYTF
.	TRBV28	few	TRBJ1-2	TGTGCCAGCAGTTTTGACATGGGGGGCTTCTATGGCTACACCTTC	CASSFDMGGFYGYTF
.	TRBV19	.	TRBJ1-1	TGTGCCAGTAGCAAGAGGAATCAGGGATCGAACACTGAAGCTTTCTTT	CASSKRNQGSNTEAFF
.	TRBV5-1	.	TRBJ1-5	TGCGCCAGCAGCTTGGAGGGGCTCAGCAATCAGCCCCAGCATTTT	CASSLEGLSNQPQHF
.	TRBV4-3	.	TRBJ1-2	TGCGCCAGCAGCCAAGGGTTTCTAGGAACAGGCCATGGCTACACCTTC	CASSQGFLGTGHGYTF
.	TRBV3-1/TRBV3-2	.	TRBJ1-1	TGTGCCAGCAGCCAATCCGACAGAATGAACACTGAAGCTTTCTTT	CASSQSDRMNTEAFF
.	TRBV18	.	TRBJ2-1	TGTGCCAGCTCCTACCGGCGGGGCCCCTCCTACAATGAGCAGTTCTTC	CASSYRRGPSYNEQFF
.	TRBV4-1	.	TRBJ1-5	TGCGCCAGCAGCCACCCAGAGGATCAGCCCCAGCATTTT	CASSHPEDQPQHF
.	TRBV7-2	.	TRBJ2-5	TGTGCCAGCAGCTTCAACAGCGGCGAAGAGACCCAGTACTTC	CASSFNSGEETQYF
.	TRBV6-5	once	TRBJ1-6	TGTGCCAGCAGTAGGGAGAATTCACCCCTCCACTTT	CASSRENSPLHF
.	TRBV13	.	TRBJ1-1	TGTGCCAGCAATCGGGGTACCGGGTTGGACACTGAAGCTTTCTTT	CASNRGTGLDTEAFF
.	TRBV7-2	.	TRBJ2-7	TGTGCCAGCAGCCTCTACAGAGACTCCTACGAGCAGTACTTC	CASSLYRDSYEQYF
.	TRBV6-6	.	TRBJ1-5	TGTGCCAGCAGGATAAGGGGCAATCAGCCCCAGCATTTT	CASRIRGNQPQHF
.	TRBV29-1	.	TRBJ2-3	TGCAGCGTTGTTCCGGGTAGCACAGATACGCAGTATTTT	CSVVPGSTDTQYF
TRBD1	TRBV5-8	few	TRBJ1-2	TGTGCCAGCAGGGGACAGGGAGGGGACTATGGCTACACCTTC	CASRGQGGDYGYTF
TRBD1	TRBV2	.	TRBJ2-5	TGTGCCAGCAGCAGACAGGGACAAGAGACCCAGTACTTC	CASSRQGQETQYF
.	TRBV9	few	TRBJ1-1	TGTGCCAGCAGCGTGACACCTATGAACACTGAAGCTTTCTTT	CASSVTPMNTEAFF
.	TRBV5-8	.	TRBJ1-2	TGTGCCAGCAGCTTGCTCTCGTGGGGGGCGCATGGCTACACCTTC	CASSLLSWGAHGYTF
.	TRBV27	.	TRBJ1-1	TGTGCCAGCAGTTTAGGCGTTATGAACACTGAAGCTTTCTTT	CASSLGVMNTEAFF
.	TRBV25-1	few	TRBJ1-4	TGTGCCAGCACGGCAGGGTTGGGTGAAAAACTGTTTTTT	CASTAGLGEKLFF
TRBD1	TRBV30	.	TRBJ2-5	TGTGCCATATGGACAGGAGCAAAAGAGACCCAGTACTTC	CAIWTGAKETQYF
.	TRBV2	.	TRBJ1-5	TGTGCCAGCAGTGATTCGGACCCCAATCAGCCCCAGCATTTT	CASSDSDPNQPQHF
.	TRBV6-5	.	TRBJ2-7	TGTGCCATTCAGACGAGAGAGGCCTACGAGCAGTACTTC	CAIQTREAYEQYF
.	TRBV21-1	.	TRBJ2-2	TGTGCCAGCAGCCAGTTAGGGTCCGGGGAGCTGTTTTTT	CASSQLGSGELFF
.	TRBV5-1	.	TRBJ2-5	TGCGCCAGCAGCTTGGGGGACCTAGGGACCCAGTACTTC	CASSLGDLGTQYF
.	TRBV6-4	.	TRBJ2-2	TGTGCCAGCAGTGACTCTGGGAGGACCGGGGAGCTGTTTTTT	CASSDSGRTGELFF
TRBD1	TRBV6-1	.	TRBJ1-5	TGTGCCAGCAGTGAAGACAGGGGCTTTTGGGGCACGCTCCGTCAGCCCCAGCATTTT	CASSEDRGFWGTLRQPQHF
.	TRBV18	.	TRBJ1-2	TGTGCCAGCTCACCCGGGACAACGGGATTCTATGGCTACACCTTC	CASSPGTTGFYGYTF
.	TRBV19	.	TRBJ1-4	TGTGCCAGTAGTTATTATCCAACTAATGAAAAACTGTTTTTT	CASSYYPTNEKLFF
.	TRBV5-6	.	TRBJ1-2	TGTGCCAGCAGCACCCCCAGGACAGATCGCTATGGCTACACCTTC	CASSTPRTDRYGYTF
TRBD2	TRBV7-9	.	TRBJ2-1	TGTGCCAGCAGCCCGCGACTAGCGGGTCACAATGAGCAGTTCTTC	CASSPRLAGHNEQFF
TRBD1	TRBV5-1	.	TRBJ1-6	TGCGCCAGCAGCTTGGACAGGGGCGCCTCACCCCTCCACTTT	CASSLDRGASPLHF
TRBD1	TRBV6-5	.	TRBJ2-7	TGTGCCAGCAGTTACGCCGGGACAGGCGCCAACGAGCAGTACTTC	CASSYAGTGANEQYF
TRBD2	TRBV7-3	.	TRBJ2-2	TGTGCCAGCTCGAAAAATAGCGGGGGATGGACCGGGGAGCTGTTTTTT	CASSKNSGGWTGELFF
TRBD2	TRBV6-2/TRBV6-3	once	TRBJ2-1	TGTGCCAGCAGCTTTAGCGGGGGGTCATCGGATGAGCAGTTCTTC	CASSFSGGSSDEQFF
.	TRBV18	.	TRBJ1-6	TGTGCCAGCTCACGAACAGGGCGTCCCCTCCACTTT	CASSRTGRPLHF
TRBD2	TRBV5-6	.	TRBJ2-5	TGTGCCAGCAGCTTAGGTCTAGCGGGGCCTCCGAGAGAGACCCAGTACTTC	CASSLGLAGPPRETQYF
.	TRBV19	.	TRBJ1-5	TGTGCCAGTAGTATCCGGACCGCTTATAGCAATCAGCCCCAGCATTTT	CASSIRTAYSNQPQHF
.	TRBV10-3	once	TRBJ1-1	TGTGCCATCCTCAACGCCAGGGTGGCCACTGAAGCTTTCTTT	CAILNARVATEAFF
.	TRBV6-2/TRBV6-3	.	TRBJ1-2	TGTGCCAGCAGTTCCGGGACACCCGCGGGCTACACCTTC	CASSSGTPAGYTF
.	TRBV18	.	TRBJ1-5	TGTGCCAGCTCACCAAGGGACGGACAGCCCCAGCATTTT	CASSPRDGQPQHF